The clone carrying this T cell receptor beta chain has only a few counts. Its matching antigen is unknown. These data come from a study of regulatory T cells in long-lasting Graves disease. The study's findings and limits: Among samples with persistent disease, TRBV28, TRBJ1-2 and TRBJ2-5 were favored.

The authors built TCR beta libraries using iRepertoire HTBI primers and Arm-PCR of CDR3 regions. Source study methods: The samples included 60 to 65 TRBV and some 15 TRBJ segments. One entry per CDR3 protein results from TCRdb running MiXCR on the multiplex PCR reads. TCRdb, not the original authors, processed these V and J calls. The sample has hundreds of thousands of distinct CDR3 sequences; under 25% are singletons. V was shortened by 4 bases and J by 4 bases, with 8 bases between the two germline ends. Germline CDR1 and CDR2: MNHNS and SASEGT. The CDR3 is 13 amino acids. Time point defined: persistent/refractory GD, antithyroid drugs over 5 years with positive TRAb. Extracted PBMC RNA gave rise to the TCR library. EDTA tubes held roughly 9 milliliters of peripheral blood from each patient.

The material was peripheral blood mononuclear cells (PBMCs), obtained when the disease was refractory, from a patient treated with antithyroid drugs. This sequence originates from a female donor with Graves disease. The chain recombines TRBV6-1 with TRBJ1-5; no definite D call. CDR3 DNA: TGTGCCAGCAGTGGTAATATGAATCAGCCCCAGCATTTT. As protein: CASSGNMNQPQHF.